The T cell receptor (beta chain) under discussion was sequenced for a study of T cell responses to AZD1222 COVID-19 vaccine. This clone was seen just once. Its target is not known. The protocol was immunoSEQ multiplex PCR, while the TCRdb copy is restricted to in-frame clones and leaves out a portion. The data show 130,000 or so clones, around 84% seen once. General observations from the study: Dominant at 160-218 and 743-854, vaccine-associated CD4 TCRs also spanned spike.

The CDR3 totals 13 residues. The V gene's germline CDR1 is SGHRS and CDR2 YFSETQ. Trimming pared 2 bases from V and 1 base from J, leaving 6 bases between. The origin of this receptor is an adult in good health. Source: peripheral blood, taken on day 0 of AZD1222 vaccination. The chain couples TRBV5-1 to TRBJ1-1, with unresolved D. CDR3 DNA: TGCGCCAGCAGCTTCGCAGAGAACACTGAAGCTTTCTTT. It is translated as CASSFAENTEAFF.